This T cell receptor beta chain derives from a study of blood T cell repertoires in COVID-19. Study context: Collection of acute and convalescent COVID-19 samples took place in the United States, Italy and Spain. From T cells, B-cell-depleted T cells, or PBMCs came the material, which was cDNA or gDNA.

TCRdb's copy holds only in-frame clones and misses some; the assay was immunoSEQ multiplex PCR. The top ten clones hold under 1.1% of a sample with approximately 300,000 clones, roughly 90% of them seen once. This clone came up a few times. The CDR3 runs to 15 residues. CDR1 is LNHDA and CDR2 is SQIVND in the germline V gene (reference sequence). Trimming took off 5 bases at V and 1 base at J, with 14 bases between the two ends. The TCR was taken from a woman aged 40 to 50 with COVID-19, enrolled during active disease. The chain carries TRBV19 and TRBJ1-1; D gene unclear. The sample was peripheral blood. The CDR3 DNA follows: TGTGCCAGTAGTTTTGAAGGGAGAGGGAACACTGAAGCTTTCTTT. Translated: CASSFEGRGNTEAFF.